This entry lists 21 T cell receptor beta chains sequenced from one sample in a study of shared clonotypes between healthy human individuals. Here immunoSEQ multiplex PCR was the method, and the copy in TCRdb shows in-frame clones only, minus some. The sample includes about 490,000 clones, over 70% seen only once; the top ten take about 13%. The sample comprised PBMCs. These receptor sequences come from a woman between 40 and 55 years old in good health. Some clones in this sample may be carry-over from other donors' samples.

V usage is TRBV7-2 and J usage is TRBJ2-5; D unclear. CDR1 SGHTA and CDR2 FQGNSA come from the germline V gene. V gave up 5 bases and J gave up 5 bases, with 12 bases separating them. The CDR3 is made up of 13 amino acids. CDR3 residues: CASSPMSSETQYF. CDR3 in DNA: TGTGCCAGCAGCCCTATGAGCAGCGAGACCCAGTACTTC.

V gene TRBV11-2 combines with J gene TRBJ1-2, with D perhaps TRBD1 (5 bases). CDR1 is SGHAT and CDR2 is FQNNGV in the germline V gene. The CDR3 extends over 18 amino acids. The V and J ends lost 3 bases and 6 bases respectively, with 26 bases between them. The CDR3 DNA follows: TGTGCCAGCAGCTTGGCCGTGAGGGACTCCTCTCCCGTGAATGGCTACACCTTC. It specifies CASSLAVRDSSPVNGYTF.

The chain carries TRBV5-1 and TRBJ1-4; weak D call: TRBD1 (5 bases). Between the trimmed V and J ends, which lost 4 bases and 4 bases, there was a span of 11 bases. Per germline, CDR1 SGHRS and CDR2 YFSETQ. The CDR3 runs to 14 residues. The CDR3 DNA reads TGCGCCAGCAGCGCAGGGTGGAATAATGAAAAACTGTTTTTT. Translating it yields CASSAGWNNEKLFF.

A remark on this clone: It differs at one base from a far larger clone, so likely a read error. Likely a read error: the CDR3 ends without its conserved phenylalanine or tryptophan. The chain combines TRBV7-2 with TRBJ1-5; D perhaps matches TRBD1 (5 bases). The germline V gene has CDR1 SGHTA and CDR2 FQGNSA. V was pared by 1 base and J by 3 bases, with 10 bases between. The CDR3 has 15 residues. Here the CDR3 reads CASSLEGTTNQPQHS. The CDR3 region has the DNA TGTGCCAGCAGCTTAGAAGGGACGACCAATCAGCCCCAGCATTCT.

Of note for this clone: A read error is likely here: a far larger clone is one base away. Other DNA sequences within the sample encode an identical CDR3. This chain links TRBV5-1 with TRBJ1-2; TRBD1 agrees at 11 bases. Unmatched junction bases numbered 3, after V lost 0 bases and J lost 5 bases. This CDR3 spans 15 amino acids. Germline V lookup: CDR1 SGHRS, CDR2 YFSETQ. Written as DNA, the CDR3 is TGCGCCAGCAGCTTGGACGGGACAGGGGGATATGGCTACACCTTC. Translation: CASSLDGTGGYGYTF.

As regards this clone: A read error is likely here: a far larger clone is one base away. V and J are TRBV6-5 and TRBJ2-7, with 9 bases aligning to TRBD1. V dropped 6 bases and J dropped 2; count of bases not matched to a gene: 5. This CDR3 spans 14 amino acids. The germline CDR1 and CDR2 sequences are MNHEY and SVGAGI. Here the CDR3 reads CASRPGTGTYEQYF. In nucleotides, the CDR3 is TGTGCCAGCAGGCCCGGGACAGGGACCTACGAGCAGTACTTC.

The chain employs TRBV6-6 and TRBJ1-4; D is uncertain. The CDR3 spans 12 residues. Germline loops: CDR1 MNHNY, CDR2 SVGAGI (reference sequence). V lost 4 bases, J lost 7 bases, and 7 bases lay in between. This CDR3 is CASSSSVEKLFF. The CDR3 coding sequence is TGTGCCAGCAGTTCCTCGGTTGAAAAACTGTTTTTT.

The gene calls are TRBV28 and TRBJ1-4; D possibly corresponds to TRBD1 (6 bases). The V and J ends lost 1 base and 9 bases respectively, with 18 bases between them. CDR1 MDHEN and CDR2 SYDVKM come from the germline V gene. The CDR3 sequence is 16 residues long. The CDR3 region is CASSLSGPGHGKKLFF. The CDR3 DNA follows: TGTGCCAGCAGTTTATCGGGTCCGGGACACGGGAAAAAACTGTTTTTT.

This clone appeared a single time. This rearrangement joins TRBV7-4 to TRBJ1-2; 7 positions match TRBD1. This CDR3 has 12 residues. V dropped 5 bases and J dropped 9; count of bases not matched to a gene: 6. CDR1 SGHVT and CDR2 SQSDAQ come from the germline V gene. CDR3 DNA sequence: TGTGCCAGCAGCGTCGGACAGGCTAGCTACACCTTC. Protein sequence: CASSVGQASYTF.

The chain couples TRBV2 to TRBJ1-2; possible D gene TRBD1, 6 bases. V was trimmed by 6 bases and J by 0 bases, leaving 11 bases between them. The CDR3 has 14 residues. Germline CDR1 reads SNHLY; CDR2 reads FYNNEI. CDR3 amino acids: CASRQGAANYGYTF. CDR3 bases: TGTGCCAGCAGACAGGGTGCTGCTAACTATGGCTACACCTTC.

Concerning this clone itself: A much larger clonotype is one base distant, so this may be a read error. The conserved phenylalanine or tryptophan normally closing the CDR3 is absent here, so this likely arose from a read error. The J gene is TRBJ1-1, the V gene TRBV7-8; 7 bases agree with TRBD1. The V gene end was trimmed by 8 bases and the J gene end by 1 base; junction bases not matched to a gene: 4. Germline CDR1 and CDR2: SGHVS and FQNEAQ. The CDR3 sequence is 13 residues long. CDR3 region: CASGWTGNTEAFL. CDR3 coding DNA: TGTGCCAGCGGCTGGACAGGGAACACTGAAGCTTTCCTT.

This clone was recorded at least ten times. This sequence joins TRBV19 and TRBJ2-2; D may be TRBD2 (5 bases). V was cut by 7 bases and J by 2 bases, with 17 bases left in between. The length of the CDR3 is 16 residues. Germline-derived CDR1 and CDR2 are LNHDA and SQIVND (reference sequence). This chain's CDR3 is CASTPDWFRNTGELFF. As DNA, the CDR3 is TGTGCCAGTACCCCGGACTGGTTTCGAAACACCGGGGAGCTGTTTTTT.

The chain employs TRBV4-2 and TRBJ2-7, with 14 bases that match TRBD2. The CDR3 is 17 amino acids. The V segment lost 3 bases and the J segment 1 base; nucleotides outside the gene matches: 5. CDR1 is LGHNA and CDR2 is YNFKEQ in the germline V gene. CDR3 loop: CASSHGTSGGGSYEQYF. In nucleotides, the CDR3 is TGTGCCAGCAGCCATGGGACTAGCGGGGGCGGATCCTACGAGCAGTACTTC.

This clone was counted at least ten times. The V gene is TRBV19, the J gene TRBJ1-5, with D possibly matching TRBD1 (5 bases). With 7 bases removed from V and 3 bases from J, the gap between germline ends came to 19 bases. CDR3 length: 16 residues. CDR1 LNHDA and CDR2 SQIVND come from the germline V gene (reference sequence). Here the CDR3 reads CASTAPGPYFNQPQHF. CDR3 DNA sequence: TGTGCCAGTACCGCACCGGGACCCTACTTCAATCAGCCCCAGCATTTT.

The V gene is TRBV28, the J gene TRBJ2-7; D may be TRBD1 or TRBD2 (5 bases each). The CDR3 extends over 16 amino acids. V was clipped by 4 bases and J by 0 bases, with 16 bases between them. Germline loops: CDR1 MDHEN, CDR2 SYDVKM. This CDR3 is CASSSRGGLSSYEQYF. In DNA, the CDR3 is TGTGCCAGCAGTTCTAGGGGCGGGCTGAGCTCCTACGAGCAGTACTTC. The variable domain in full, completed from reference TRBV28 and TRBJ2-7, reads DVKVTQSSRYLVKRTGEKVFLECVQDMDHENMFWYRQDPGLGLRLIYFSYDVKMKEKGDIPEGYSVSREKKERFSLILESASTNQTSMYLCASSSRGGLSSYEQYFGPGTRLTVT.

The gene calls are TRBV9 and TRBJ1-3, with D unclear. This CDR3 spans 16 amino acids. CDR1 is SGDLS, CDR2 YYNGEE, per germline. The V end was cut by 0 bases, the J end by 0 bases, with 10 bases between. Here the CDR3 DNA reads TGTGCCAGCAGCGTAGGGTCGGTAATCTCTGGAAACACCATATATTTT. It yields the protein CASSVGSVISGNTIYF.

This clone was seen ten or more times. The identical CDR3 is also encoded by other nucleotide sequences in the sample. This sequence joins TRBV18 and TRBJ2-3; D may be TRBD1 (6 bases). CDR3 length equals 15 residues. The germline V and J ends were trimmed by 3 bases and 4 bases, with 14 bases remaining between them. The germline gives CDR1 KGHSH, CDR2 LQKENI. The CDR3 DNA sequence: TGTGCCAGCTCACCCCTCGGGACAAAGCCAGATACGCAGTATTTT. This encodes CASSPLGTKPDTQYF.

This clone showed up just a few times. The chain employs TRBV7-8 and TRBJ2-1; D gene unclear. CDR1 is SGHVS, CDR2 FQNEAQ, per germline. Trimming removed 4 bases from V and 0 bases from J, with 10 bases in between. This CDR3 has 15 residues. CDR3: CASSSSPSSYNEQFF. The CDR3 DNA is TGTGCCAGCAGCTCATCTCCGAGCTCCTACAATGAGCAGTTCTTC.

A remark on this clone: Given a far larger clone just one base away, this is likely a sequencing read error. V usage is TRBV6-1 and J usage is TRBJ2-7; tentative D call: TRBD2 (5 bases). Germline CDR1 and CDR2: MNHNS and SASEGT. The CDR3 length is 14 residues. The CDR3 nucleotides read TGTGCCACCCGGGAATGGGGTGCCCAGAACGATCAGTACTTC. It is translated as CATREWGAQNDQYF.

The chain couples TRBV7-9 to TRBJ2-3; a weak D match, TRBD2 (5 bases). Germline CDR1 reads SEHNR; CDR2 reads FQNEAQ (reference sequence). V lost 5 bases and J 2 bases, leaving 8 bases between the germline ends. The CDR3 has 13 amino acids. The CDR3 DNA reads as TGTGCCAGCAGCCCGGGAACCACAGATACGCAGTATTTT. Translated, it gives CASSPGTTDTQYF.

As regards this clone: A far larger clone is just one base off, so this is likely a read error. In DNA form, the CDR3 reads TGTGCCAGCAGTCCGACTGGGATGGATGGCTACACCTTC. It is translated as CASSPTGMDGYTF. V and J are TRBV2 and TRBJ1-2; no definite D call. V lost 5 bases and J 6 bases, leaving 13 bases between the germline ends. This CDR3 region has 13 residues. In germline, CDR1 is SNHLY, CDR2 FYNNEI.